This T cell receptor (beta chain) was identified during a study of a mutant IDH1 vaccine in newly diagnosed glioma. Whole-study results and caveats: Researchers report vaccine-induced immune responses in 93.3% of patients.

Time point in this sample: week 11, during vaccination. Topical imiquimod accompanied each vaccine dose, which consisted of 300 ug of mutant IDH1 20-mer peptide. Generated by immunoSEQ multiplex PCR, the TCRdb table keeps only in-frame clones and is missing some. The sample shows approximately 110,000 clones, almost 90% of them seen only once. Comments on this clone: Its antigen remains unidentified.

After removal of 3 bases from V and 5 bases from J, the junction contained 9 bases not matched to a gene. Germline CDR1 is LNHDA and CDR2 is SQIVND (reference sequence). This CDR3 is built from 15 residues. The chain uses TRBV19 and TRBJ2-5; 7 bases fit TRBD2. The material was PBMCs, obtained from a glioma patient whose treatment included an IDH1 peptide vaccine. This clonotype was sampled from a woman in her forties or fifties with glioma. DNA for the CDR3: TGTGCCAGTAGTATCGGACTAGGAACAACGGAGACCCAGTACTTC. Amino acids: CASSIGLGTTETQYF.